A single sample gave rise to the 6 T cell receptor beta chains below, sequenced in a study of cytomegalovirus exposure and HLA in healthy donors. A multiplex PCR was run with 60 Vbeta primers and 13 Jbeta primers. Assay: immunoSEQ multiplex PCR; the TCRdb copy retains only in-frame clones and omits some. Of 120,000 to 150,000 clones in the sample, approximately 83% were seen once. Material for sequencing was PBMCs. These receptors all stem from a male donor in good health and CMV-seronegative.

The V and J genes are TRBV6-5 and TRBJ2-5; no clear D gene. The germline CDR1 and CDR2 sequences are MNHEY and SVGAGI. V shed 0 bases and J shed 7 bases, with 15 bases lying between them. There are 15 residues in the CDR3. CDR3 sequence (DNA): TGTGCCAGCAGTTACTCGATCCCGGCGGCCGGGACCCAGTACTTC. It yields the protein CASSYSIPAAGTQYF.

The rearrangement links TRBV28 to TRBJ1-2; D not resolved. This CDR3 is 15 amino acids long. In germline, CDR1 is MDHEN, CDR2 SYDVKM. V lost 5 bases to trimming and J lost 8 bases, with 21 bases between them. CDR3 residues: CASSPIYSLPRGYTF. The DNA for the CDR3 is TGTGCCAGCAGTCCCATCTACAGCTTACCTCGAGGCTACACCTTC.

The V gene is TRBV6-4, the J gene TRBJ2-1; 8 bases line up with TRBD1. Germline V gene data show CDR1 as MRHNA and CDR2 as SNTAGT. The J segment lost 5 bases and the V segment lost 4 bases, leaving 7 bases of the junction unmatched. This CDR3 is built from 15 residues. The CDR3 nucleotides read TGTGCCAGCAGTGTCGGACAGGGCGGCCACAATGAGCAGTTCTTC. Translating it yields CASSVGQGGHNEQFF.

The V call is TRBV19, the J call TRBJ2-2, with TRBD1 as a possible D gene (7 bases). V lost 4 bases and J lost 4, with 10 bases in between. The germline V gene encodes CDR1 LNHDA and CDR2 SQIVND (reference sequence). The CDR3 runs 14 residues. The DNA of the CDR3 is TGTGCCAGTAGTACCCAGGGGGGCACCGGGGAGCTGTTTTTT. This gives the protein CASSTQGGTGELFF.

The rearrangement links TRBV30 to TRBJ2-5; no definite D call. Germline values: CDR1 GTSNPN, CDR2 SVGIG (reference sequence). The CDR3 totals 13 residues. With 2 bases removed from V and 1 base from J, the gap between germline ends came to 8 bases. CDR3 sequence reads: CAWSSTTQETQYF. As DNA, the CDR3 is TGTGCCTGGAGTAGTACAACCCAAGAGACCCAGTACTTC.

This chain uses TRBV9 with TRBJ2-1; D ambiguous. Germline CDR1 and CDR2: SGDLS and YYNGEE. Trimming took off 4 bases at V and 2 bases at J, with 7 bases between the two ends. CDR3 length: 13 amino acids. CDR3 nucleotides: TGTGCCAGCAGCTTGAGCGCCTACAATGAGCAGTTCTTC. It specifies CASSLSAYNEQFF.